One sample yielded the 10 T cell receptor beta chains listed below, sequenced in a study of blood T cell repertoires in COVID-19. The protocol was immunoSEQ multiplex PCR, while the TCRdb copy is restricted to in-frame clones and leaves out a portion. The table includes some 240,000 clones, 90% detected once. Material: peripheral blood. The source is a woman aged 55-69 years with COVID-19, enrolled during active disease.

The rearrangement joins TRBV5-8 to TRBJ1-1; 7 bases match TRBD1. Germline-derived CDR1 and CDR2 are SGHTS and YDEGEE. The CDR3 consists of 14 residues. V gave up 4 bases and J gave up 5 bases; unmatched junction bases: 8. The DNA for the CDR3 is TGTGCCAGCAGCATAACCGGCAGGGGGACTGAAGCTTTCTTT. It translates to CASSITGRGTEAFF.

The rearrangement joins TRBV30 to TRBJ2-5; 9 nucleotides align to TRBD2. V was pared by 0 bases and J by 7 bases, with 6 bases of the junction left unmatched. Germline assignment: CDR1 GTSNPN and CDR2 SVGIG (reference sequence). This CDR3 spans 14 amino acids. Here the CDR3 DNA reads TGTGCCTGGAGTGTTTTTAGCGGGGGAGGGACCCAGTACTTC. It translates to CAWSVFSGGGTQYF.

CDR3 residues: CASSVAGGGTEAFF. For the CDR3, the DNA is TGTGCCAGCAGCGTAGCGGGGGGGGGTACTGAAGCTTTCTTT. The rearrangement links TRBV9 to TRBJ1-1; TRBD1 might be the D (5 bases). V lost 0 bases to trimming and J lost 5 bases, with 11 bases between them. The CDR3 runs to 14 residues. Germline loops: CDR1 SGDLS, CDR2 YYNGEE.

The J gene is TRBJ2-1, the V gene TRBV19, with 14 bases matching TRBD2. The CDR3 is 14 amino acids. The V segment lost 6 bases and the J segment 9 bases; nucleotides outside the gene matches: 4. Germline V lookup: CDR1 LNHDA, CDR2 SQIVND (reference sequence). Here the CDR3 reads CASSGTSGGFEQFF. DNA of the CDR3: TGTGCCAGTAGCGGGACTAGCGGGGGATTTGAGCAGTTCTTC.

The rearrangement uses TRBV20-1 and TRBJ1-1; no reliable D call. This CDR3 has 11 amino acids. CDR1 DFQATT and CDR2 SNEGSKA come from the germline V gene (reference sequence). The CDR3 DNA reads as TGCAGCATCGCTCCCGGGACTGAAGCTTTCTTT. This sequence encodes CSIAPGTEAFF.

There are a few counts of this clone. The chain is built from TRBV4-2 and TRBJ1-2; D is perhaps TRBD1 (5 bases). The CDR3 loop spans 16 amino acids. The ends were cut back, 0 bases at V and 0 bases at J, with 11 bases in the middle. Germline CDR1 reads LGHNA; CDR2 reads YNFKEQ. In nucleotides, the CDR3 is TGTGCCAGCAGCCAAGATGGGGCAGATACTAACTATGGCTACACCTTC. Translating it yields CASSQDGADTNYGYTF.

The V gene is TRBV6-6, the J gene TRBJ1-2; D gene unclear. This CDR3 has 13 residues. Germline lookup yields CDR1 MNHNY and CDR2 SVGAGI (reference sequence). V was shortened by 2 bases and J by 8 bases, with 12 bases between the two germline ends. The CDR3 region has the DNA TGTGCCAGCAGTTACGTATCCGGAGGGGGCTACACCTTC. As protein: CASSYVSGGGYTF.

On this clone itself: The sample holds other DNA sequences that translate to the same CDR3. The genes are TRBV6-2 or TRBV6-3 and TRBJ1-2; no firm D call. CDR1 is MNHEY and CDR2 is SVGEGT in the germline V gene. The length of the CDR3 is 13 residues. V was trimmed by 2 bases and J by 3 bases, leaving 7 bases between them. DNA for the CDR3: TGTGCCAGCAGTTACGGGCAGGACTATGGCTACACCTTC. Protein sequence: CASSYGQDYGYTF.

The V and J genes are TRBV28 and TRBJ2-7; maybe TRBD1 (5 bases). CDR3 length: 14 amino acids. Germline CDR1 and CDR2: MDHEN and SYDVKM. Trimming took 5 bases from V and 0 from J, leaving 11 bases between them. CDR3 nucleotide sequence: TGTGCCAGCAGTCAACAGGCGTTCTCCTACGAGCAGTACTTC. This codes for CASSQQAFSYEQYF.

The table lists this clone with a few counts. J is TRBJ2-2 and V is TRBV4-3; perhaps TRBD2 as D (5 bases). This CDR3 has 15 amino acids. CDR1 is LGHNA, CDR2 YSLEER, per germline. The ends were cut back, 2 bases at V and 4 bases at J, with 11 bases in the middle. The CDR3 spells CASSQRAARTGELFF. The CDR3 DNA reads TGCGCCAGCAGCCAAAGAGCGGCGCGCACCGGGGAGCTGTTTTTT.